The clone carrying this T cell receptor beta chain has only a few counts. The antigen is unknown. Losses at the gene ends were 5 bases for V and 4 bases for J; bases not matched to a gene: 6. CDR3 length: 15 residues. Germline lookup yields CDR1 SGHAT and CDR2 FQDESV (reference sequence). This sample is drawn from a study of beta chain features in type 1 diabetes. Overall study findings and caveats: Shortening of TCRB CDR3s, moderate but significant, appeared in all four CD4+ subsets of Type 1 diabetes patients. Naive, central memory and Treg TCRB repertoires seemed to resemble each other more closely in patients than they did in healthy donors.

Sequencing targeted expressed TCRB transcripts, as all isolated RNA had been reverse transcribed. Method: immunoSEQ multiplex PCR; TCRdb's copy keeps in-frame clones and lacks some. The sample contains around 500,000 clones, roughly 10% of which appear only once. Each donor gave one heparinised blood draw averaging around 0.12 L. Sequenced: naive CD4+ T cells from blood. The sequence was obtained from a woman between 18 and 30 years old in good health. The V gene is TRBV11-1, the J gene TRBJ2-1; 9 positions agree with TRBD1. This CDR3 is CASSQGTGKYNEQFF. CDR3 DNA: TGTGCCAGCAGCCAAGGGACAGGGAAATACAATGAGCAGTTCTTC.